This TCR beta chain came from a study of shared clonotypes between healthy human individuals (dated by TCRdb to the early 2020s). Notes on the research overall: The cohort comprised a couple of women and a few men aged 18 to 49 years. Per donor, three plates each were used for CD4 naive and CD4 memory, two for CD8 naive, and one for CD8 memory. To estimate repertoire size and how much clonotype sharing occurs between individuals, the study deeply sequenced the blood TCR repertoires of roughly 5 healthy adults. To increase sequencing depth and limit assay-specific biases, TCR repertoire library preparation and sequencing were carried out by different laboratories using diverse techniques. Leukapheresis yielded between about 0.94 and 8.9 billion PBMCs per donor. General conclusions and limits of the study: The small number of donors limited the genetic and exposure-history diversity represented. Compared with non-shared clonotypes, clonotypes shared by all four sorted-subset donors had higher generation probabilities. Rarefaction of sorted-subset datasets indicated incomplete sequencing despite the large sequencing depth. When a handful of donors were compared, the shared fraction of clonotypes was around 5% for naive CD4, roughly 3.4% for naive CD8, 2% to 2.5% for memory CD4, and around 0.4% for memory CD8. Sampling was limited to blood, and TCR repertoires in tissue likely differ from TCR repertoires in blood. Larger estimated clonotype richness was generally found for naive subsets than for memory subsets. Pairwise subsampling indicated that sequencing depth was expected to affect the degree of clonotype sharing among donors.

Donors were healthy HIV-negative adults with no recently reported acute infections or vaccinations. Every donor was a Caucasian adult residing in Nashville, Tennessee, USA. CD4+ T cells were enriched by magnetic negative selection, after which naive cells were positively selected on CD45RA and the negative fraction was taken as the memory subset. After blood collection by leukapheresis, PBMCs were isolated using Ficoll-Histopaque density gradient centrifugation and then cryopreserved in the vapor phase of liquid nitrogen. Analytical flow cytometry was used to check the purity and quantity of every magnetically sorted T cell population. Genomic DNA was isolated from every sorted fraction and measured by UV absorbance on a Nanodrop 2000c. Points on this clone: The target of this receptor is not known. Base qualities are not recorded, but no much larger clone differs from it by a single base.

Using the deep immunoSEQ assay, multiplex PCR amplified TCR CDR3 regions from genomic DNA. Genomic DNA extracted from each cell subset was distributed evenly over all wells of several immunoSEQ 96-well plates, and each plate served as one replicate. For sorted subsets, each replicate PCR was loaded with roughly 200 ng genomic DNA, equivalent to some 27,000 T cell genomes. Purified libraries were measured with a Qubit 3.0 fluorometer, size-checked on a Bioanalyzer 2100, and measured again with the KAPA Library Quantification kit. Each immunoSEQ 96-well plate was sequenced on its own single-read 150-cycle Illumina NextSeq 550 flow cell. The authors processed their data as follows. Because only junctional sequences without quality scores were contained in the immunoSEQ output, filtering matching that applied to full-length reads could not be performed. Sequences were annotated with PyIR, a Python wrapper for IgBLAST v1.9, and V/J genes and CDR3 were assigned using IMGT germline references. Reads with weak V/J assignments (E-value above 1e-6), missing CDR3, stop codons, out-of-frame junctions, or ambiguous translated residues were removed. V3J clonotypes were defined as sequences sharing an identical inferred V gene, J gene, and CDR3 amino acid sequence. To compute the percentage overlap between repertoires, the number of shared unique clonotypes was divided by the size of the smaller repertoire. Three approaches were used to assess repertoire richness: RTK rarefaction, the Chao1 estimator, and Recon v2.1 estimates of unobserved clonotypes. For all TCRbeta clonotypes obtained by the gDNA method from four donors, generation probabilities were computed with OLGA. TCRdb took over this immuneACCESS table, retaining in-frame rearrangements with V and J assigned. Such tables are incomplete; in checked studies, under half of the missing clones stem from an unresolved V gene, and the remainder is unexplained. D and trimming come from the DNA, and the V and J calls and clone size come from that table. Within this sample are around 2,000,000 clones, with 90% to 95% of them counted one time only. The ten top clones hold roughly 0.13% of the sample.

The material sequenced was naive CD4+ T cells sorted from blood. Read against the paper, the sample's cell subset or site label means: CD45RA+ positively selected. This sequence originates from a man aged 18 to 30 in good health.

The nucleotide sequence reads as follows: TGTGCCAGCAAGGTCGGGGCAGCATTTCAAGAGACCCAGTACTTC. Translation gives CASKVGAAFQETQYF. The chain is made from TRBV6-1 and TRBJ2-5; the D gene is possibly TRBD1 or TRBD2, with 5 bases matching each. V is pared back by 7 bases and J by 2 bases, with 17 bases lying between the germline termini. CDR1 and CDR2, looked up from the germline V gene, are MNHNS and SASEGT. Counted from cysteine to phenylalanine, this CDR3 has 15 amino acids. Only the CDR3 part of the read is kept: 45 bases, read in frame from the first base.